These T cell receptor beta chains were read from a single sample in a study of T-cell reconstitution after alpha-beta-depleted transplantation in children. Each CDR3 protein gets one entry after TCRdb re-called the PCR reads with MiXCR. The data contain more than 550,000 distinct CDR3 sequences, under 12% of them singletons. Sequences were derived from PBMCs from the stem cell graft donor, sampled from the stem cell graft. These receptors came from a human donor who donated a stem cell graft to a child with acute myeloid leukemia. Each CDR3 is given without its conserved first and last residue. Fields, in order: D gene, J gene, clone size, V gene, CDR3 protein. The D gene is left open where the match is weak. Clone size, where shown, is once, few, many, or a class for clones that have expanded.

d_call: TRBD2
j_call: TRBJ2-4
clone_size: many
v_call: TRBV4-2
cdr3_aa: ASSHDERFAGLAGDKNIQY

d_call: TRBD2
j_call: TRBJ2-7
clone_size: many
v_call: TRBV4-3
cdr3_aa: ASSQGTSGAYEQY

d_call: TRBD2
j_call: TRBJ2-1
clone_size: few
v_call: TRBV28
cdr3_aa: ASSPPSSGSLNEQF

d_call: .
j_call: TRBJ2-1
clone_size: few
v_call: TRBV6-1
cdr3_aa: ASTESGLGNEQF

d_call: .
j_call: TRBJ2-7
clone_size: .
v_call: TRBV11-2
cdr3_aa: ASSFVQTYEQY

d_call: TRBD2
j_call: TRBJ2-3
clone_size: .
v_call: TRBV12-3/TRBV12-4
cdr3_aa: ASSFCGSWDTQY

d_call: .
j_call: TRBJ1-1
clone_size: .
v_call: TRBV20-1
cdr3_aa: SAISGAQYTEAF

d_call: TRBD2
j_call: TRBJ2-3
clone_size: few
v_call: TRBV12-3/TRBV12-4
cdr3_aa: ASSRTSGAFSDTQY

d_call: .
j_call: TRBJ2-7
clone_size: .
v_call: TRBV28
cdr3_aa: ASSYGQFSYEQY

d_call: .
j_call: TRBJ2-1
clone_size: many
v_call: TRBV20-1
cdr3_aa: SAGGRGVSYNEQF

d_call: TRBD1
j_call: TRBJ2-7
clone_size: .
v_call: TRBV5-1
cdr3_aa: ASSLEQGSRY

d_call: TRBD1
j_call: TRBJ2-2
clone_size: many
v_call: TRBV4-2
cdr3_aa: ASSHDRVATGELF

d_call: .
j_call: TRBJ2-2
clone_size: .
v_call: TRBV18
cdr3_aa: VSSPGTANTGELF

d_call: .
j_call: TRBJ2-3
clone_size: many
v_call: TRBV7-2
cdr3_aa: ATGGSSTDTQY

d_call: TRBD1
j_call: TRBJ1-1
clone_size: few
v_call: TRBV18
cdr3_aa: ASSTGGSTEAF

d_call: .
j_call: TRBJ1-1
clone_size: many
v_call: TRBV30
cdr3_aa: AWSVWTEDTEAF

d_call: .
j_call: TRBJ2-5
clone_size: .
v_call: TRBV4-3
cdr3_aa: ASSQDWGGPETQY

d_call: .
j_call: TRBJ1-2
clone_size: many
v_call: TRBV5-1
cdr3_aa: ASRGTGKGYGYT

d_call: .
j_call: TRBJ2-5
clone_size: once
v_call: TRBV4-2
cdr3_aa: ASSPRPGTPETQY

d_call: TRBD1
j_call: TRBJ1-6
clone_size: few
v_call: TRBV27
cdr3_aa: ASSFGQGVPDSPLH

d_call: .
j_call: TRBJ2-6
clone_size: few
v_call: TRBV10-3
cdr3_aa: AISRPRSGANVLT

d_call: TRBD1
j_call: TRBJ2-5
clone_size: .
v_call: TRBV12-3/TRBV12-4
cdr3_aa: ASRGQDRGKQETQY

d_call: .
j_call: TRBJ2-7
clone_size: few
v_call: TRBV7-2
cdr3_aa: ASSLGERYEQY

d_call: TRBD2
j_call: TRBJ2-1
clone_size: .
v_call: TRBV7-2
cdr3_aa: ASIPTSGRGGEQF

d_call: TRBD1
j_call: TRBJ1-2
clone_size: few
v_call: TRBV29-1
cdr3_aa: SVTAGDSNT

d_call: .
j_call: TRBJ2-4
clone_size: many
v_call: TRBV18
cdr3_aa: ASSPKGEKNIQY

d_call: .
j_call: TRBJ2-7
clone_size: many
v_call: TRBV7-2
cdr3_aa: ASSSRVGYEQY

d_call: .
j_call: TRBJ1-5
clone_size: .
v_call: TRBV20-1
cdr3_aa: SARTGQGSNQPQH

d_call: TRBD1
j_call: TRBJ2-6
clone_size: many
v_call: TRBV10-3
cdr3_aa: AISPGTGSGANVLT

d_call: .
j_call: TRBJ1-5
clone_size: few
v_call: TRBV20-1
cdr3_aa: SASKGRGSNQPQH

d_call: .
j_call: TRBJ1-3
clone_size: .
v_call: TRBV7-2
cdr3_aa: ASSLRSGDTIY

d_call: TRBD1
j_call: TRBJ1-2
clone_size: few
v_call: TRBV27
cdr3_aa: ASSLRDRGNGYT

d_call: .
j_call: TRBJ1-1
clone_size: .
v_call: TRBV12-3/TRBV12-4
cdr3_aa: ASSATGLRTEAF

d_call: TRBD1
j_call: TRBJ2-5
clone_size: few
v_call: TRBV20-1
cdr3_aa: SAGETGGETQY

d_call: TRBD2
j_call: TRBJ2-7
clone_size: many
v_call: TRBV20-1
cdr3_aa: SGRTSGTPEQY

d_call: .
j_call: TRBJ1-5
clone_size: many
v_call: TRBV7-9
cdr3_aa: ASSPIPGRDLSSNQPQH

d_call: .
j_call: TRBJ2-1
clone_size: many
v_call: TRBV7-9
cdr3_aa: ASTWIDNEQF

d_call: .
j_call: TRBJ2-3
clone_size: .
v_call: TRBV28
cdr3_aa: ASSTSSERTDTQY

d_call: .
j_call: TRBJ2-2
clone_size: many
v_call: TRBV9
cdr3_aa: ASSPRTTSNTGELF

d_call: TRBD2
j_call: TRBJ2-7
clone_size: many
v_call: TRBV12-3/TRBV12-4
cdr3_aa: ASSFTGGAYEQY

d_call: .
j_call: TRBJ2-7
clone_size: many
v_call: TRBV5-1
cdr3_aa: ASSLEGVPYEQY

d_call: .
j_call: TRBJ1-2
clone_size: .
v_call: TRBV12-3/TRBV12-4
cdr3_aa: ASITIERGYT

d_call: .
j_call: TRBJ1-5
clone_size: .
v_call: TRBV20-1
cdr3_aa: SALRGINQPQH

d_call: .
j_call: TRBJ2-1
clone_size: many
v_call: TRBV5-1
cdr3_aa: ASSLGGAWNNEQF

d_call: .
j_call: TRBJ1-6
clone_size: few
v_call: TRBV28
cdr3_aa: ASSAHRVEDSPLH

d_call: .
j_call: TRBJ1-1
clone_size: few
v_call: TRBV7-3
cdr3_aa: ASSPGRSNTEAF

d_call: TRBD1
j_call: TRBJ2-3
clone_size: few
v_call: TRBV2
cdr3_aa: ASHRERGRGTDTQY

d_call: .
j_call: TRBJ2-2
clone_size: .
v_call: TRBV5-1
cdr3_aa: ASSLTGEATGELF

d_call: .
j_call: TRBJ1-5
clone_size: few
v_call: TRBV12-3/TRBV12-4
cdr3_aa: ASSFLQGGNQPQH

d_call: .
j_call: TRBJ2-3
clone_size: few
v_call: TRBV7-3
cdr3_aa: ASSPTPARASHTQY

d_call: .
j_call: TRBJ1-1
clone_size: .
v_call: TRBV7-3
cdr3_aa: ASSLIGRTEAF

d_call: .
j_call: TRBJ2-7
clone_size: .
v_call: TRBV5-6
cdr3_aa: ASSRAIGEQY

d_call: .
j_call: TRBJ1-1
clone_size: many
v_call: TRBV20-1
cdr3_aa: SARGQSEAF

d_call: TRBD1
j_call: TRBJ2-1
clone_size: many
v_call: TRBV20-1
cdr3_aa: SAATGGPNEQF

d_call: TRBD2
j_call: TRBJ2-7
clone_size: .
v_call: TRBV7-9
cdr3_aa: ASSLAPGGAYEQY

d_call: TRBD1
j_call: TRBJ1-2
clone_size: .
v_call: TRBV7-1
cdr3_aa: ASSSLRDRSGGYT

d_call: .
j_call: TRBJ1-1
clone_size: .
v_call: TRBV12-3/TRBV12-4
cdr3_aa: ASSPRSGLQAAF

d_call: .
j_call: TRBJ1-6
clone_size: many
v_call: TRBV27
cdr3_aa: ASSLLGTLRSSPLH

d_call: .
j_call: TRBJ2-6
clone_size: .
v_call: TRBV6-5
cdr3_aa: ASSYSVGLSGANVLT